This T cell receptor beta chain was identified in a study of tumor-infiltrating lymphocytes in primary liver carcinoma. Study-level information: Subjects consisted of male and female patients aged 30 to 69 years. Regarding the study as a whole: Researchers found tumor-adjacent and tumor-blood pairs overlapped less than tumor region pairs. Tumor top-250-clone fractions significantly exceeded those of blood (p = 0.039).

Total RNA (roughly 530 ng) served as template for TCR beta cDNA synthesis primed by a constant-region primer. Modified slightly, ARM-PCR produced TCR beta libraries over three nested multiplex PCR rounds. It was with TRBV1-TRBV30 forward primers and a C-beta reverse primer that the first two PCR rounds were run, at approximately 10 cycles each. TCRdb re-derived calls from the multiplex PCR reads in MiXCR, one entry per CDR3 protein. Here the sample spans 40,000 to 60,000 distinct CDR3 sequences, 70% to 75% being singletons. For each extraction, RNA and DNA were obtained together from 20-30 mg of unsorted bulk tissue. Chronic HBV infection, untreated so far, was present in the patients. About this clonotype: The target antigen is unknown. This could be a read error, since a much larger clone is one nucleotide away.

The CDR3 sequence is 12 residues long. The germline V gene has CDR1 MGHRA and CDR2 YSYEKL. This TCR was sampled from a man aged 35-49 years with primary liver carcinoma and hepatitis B virus infection. This chain joins TRBV4-1 and TRBJ1-1; the D is unclear. Sequenced sample: liver tumor tissue from sampling region 3. The subset was: tumor region T3, left-lateral pole. The CDR3 is CASSRPGTEALF. In DNA, the CDR3 is TGCGCCAGCAGCCGACCTGGAACTGAAGCTCTCTTT.